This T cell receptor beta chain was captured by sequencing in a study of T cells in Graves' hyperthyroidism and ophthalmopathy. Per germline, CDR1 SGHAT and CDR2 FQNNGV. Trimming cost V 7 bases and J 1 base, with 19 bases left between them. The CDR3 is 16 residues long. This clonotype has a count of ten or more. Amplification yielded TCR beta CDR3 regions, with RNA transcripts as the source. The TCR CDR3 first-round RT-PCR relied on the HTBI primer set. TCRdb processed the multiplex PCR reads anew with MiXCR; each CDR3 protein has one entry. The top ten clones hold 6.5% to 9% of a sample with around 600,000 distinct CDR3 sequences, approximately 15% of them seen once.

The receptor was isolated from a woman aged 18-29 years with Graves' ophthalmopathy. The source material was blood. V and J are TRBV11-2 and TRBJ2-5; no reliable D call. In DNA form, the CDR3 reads TGTGCCAGCACCTCCACCCAAGGTGGTTTCCAAGAGACCCAGTACTTC. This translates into CASTSTQGGFQETQYF.